This TCR beta chain was captured by sequencing in a study of shared clonotypes between healthy human individuals. Measured with immunoSEQ multiplex PCR; TCRdb has only the in-frame clones, and not every one. The sample has a few million clones; over 90% are singletons. Subsets obtained from CD4+ cells comprised CD45RA+ naive and CD45RA-negative memory cells. The sequence was collected from a man aged 18 to 35 in good health. Some clones in this sample may be carry-over from other donors' samples. Source material: naive CD4+ T cells from PBMCs. Subset in this sample: CD45RA+ positively selected.

The CDR3 loop reads CSVANGRTYEQYF. The DNA for the CDR3 is TGCAGCGTCGCCAACGGCAGGACCTACGAGCAGTACTTC. The J gene is TRBJ2-7, the V gene TRBV29-1; D not certain. The CDR3 sequence is 13 residues long. V was trimmed by 6 bases and J by 2 bases, leaving 14 bases between them. In germline, CDR1 is SQVTM, CDR2 ANQGSEA.